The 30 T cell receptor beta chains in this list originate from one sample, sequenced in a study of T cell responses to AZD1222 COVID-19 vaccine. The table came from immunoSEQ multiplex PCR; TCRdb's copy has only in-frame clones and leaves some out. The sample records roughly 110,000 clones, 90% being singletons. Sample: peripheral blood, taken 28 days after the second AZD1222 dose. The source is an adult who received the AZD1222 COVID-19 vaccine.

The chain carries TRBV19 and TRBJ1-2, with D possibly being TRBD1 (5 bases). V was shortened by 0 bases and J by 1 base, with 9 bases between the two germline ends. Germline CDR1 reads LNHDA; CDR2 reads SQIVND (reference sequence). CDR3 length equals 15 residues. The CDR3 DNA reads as TGTGCCAGTAGTATAGACGGGACCTTTAACTATGGCTACACCTTC. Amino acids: CASSIDGTFNYGYTF.

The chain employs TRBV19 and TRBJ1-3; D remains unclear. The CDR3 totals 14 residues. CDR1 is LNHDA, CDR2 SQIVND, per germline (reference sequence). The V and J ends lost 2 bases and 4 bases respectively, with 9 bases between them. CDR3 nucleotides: TGTGCCAGTAGTATAAACCAAGTGGGAAACACCATATATTTT. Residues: CASSINQVGNTIYF. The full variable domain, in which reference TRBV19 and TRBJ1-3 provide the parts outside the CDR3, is DGGITQSPKYLFRKEGQNVTLSCEQNLNHDAMYWYRQDPGQGLRLIYYSQIVNDFQKGDIAEGYSVSREKKESFPLTVTSAQKNPTAFYLCASSINQVGNTIYFGEGSWLTVV.

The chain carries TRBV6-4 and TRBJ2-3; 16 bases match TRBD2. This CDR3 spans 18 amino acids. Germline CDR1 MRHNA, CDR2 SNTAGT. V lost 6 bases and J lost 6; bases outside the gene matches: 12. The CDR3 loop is CASSPQGLAGGRSDTQYF. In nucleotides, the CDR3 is TGTGCCAGCAGCCCGCAGGGACTAGCGGGGGGGCGTTCCGATACGCAGTATTTT.

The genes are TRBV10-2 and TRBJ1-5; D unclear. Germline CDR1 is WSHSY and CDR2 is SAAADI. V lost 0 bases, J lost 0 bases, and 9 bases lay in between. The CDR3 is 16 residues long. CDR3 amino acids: CASSESTAYSNQPQHF. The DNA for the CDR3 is TGCGCCAGCAGTGAGTCGACCGCCTATAGCAATCAGCCCCAGCATTTT.

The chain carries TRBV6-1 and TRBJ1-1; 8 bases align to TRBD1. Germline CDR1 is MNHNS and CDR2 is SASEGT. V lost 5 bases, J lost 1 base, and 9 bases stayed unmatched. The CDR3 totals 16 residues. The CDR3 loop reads CASSQGDRRKNTEAFF. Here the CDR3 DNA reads TGTGCCAGCAGTCAAGGGGACAGGAGGAAGAACACTGAAGCTTTCTTT.

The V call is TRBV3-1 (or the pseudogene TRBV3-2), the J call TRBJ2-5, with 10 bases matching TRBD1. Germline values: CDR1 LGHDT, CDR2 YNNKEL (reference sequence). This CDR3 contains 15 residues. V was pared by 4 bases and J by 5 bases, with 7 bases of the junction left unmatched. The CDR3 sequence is CASSRGTGVSETQYF. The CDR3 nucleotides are TGTGCCAGCAGCCGGGGGACAGGGGTGAGCGAGACCCAGTACTTC.

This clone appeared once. CDR3 sequence reads: CASRTQGTSNYGYTF. In DNA form, the CDR3 reads TGTGCCAGCAGAACTCAGGGGACTTCTAACTATGGCTACACCTTC. The gene calls are TRBV27 and TRBJ1-2; D is perhaps TRBD1 (6 bases). Germline V gene sequence: CDR1 MNHEY, CDR2 SMNVEV (reference sequence). Trimming took 6 bases from V and 0 from J, leaving 14 bases between them. The CDR3 runs to 15 residues.

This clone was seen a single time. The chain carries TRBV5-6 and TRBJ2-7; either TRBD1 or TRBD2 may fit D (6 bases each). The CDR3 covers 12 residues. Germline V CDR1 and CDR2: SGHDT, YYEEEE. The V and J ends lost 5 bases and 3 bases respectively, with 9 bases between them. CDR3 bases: TGTGCCAGCAGAGGGGGGCACTACGAGCAGTACTTC. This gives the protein CASRGGHYEQYF.

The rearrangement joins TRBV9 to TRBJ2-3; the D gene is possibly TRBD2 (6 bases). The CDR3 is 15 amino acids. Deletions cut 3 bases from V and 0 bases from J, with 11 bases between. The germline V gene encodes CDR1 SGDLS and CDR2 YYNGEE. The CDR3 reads CASSAPGGSTDTQYF. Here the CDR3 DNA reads TGTGCCAGCAGCGCCCCTGGGGGGAGCACAGATACGCAGTATTTT.

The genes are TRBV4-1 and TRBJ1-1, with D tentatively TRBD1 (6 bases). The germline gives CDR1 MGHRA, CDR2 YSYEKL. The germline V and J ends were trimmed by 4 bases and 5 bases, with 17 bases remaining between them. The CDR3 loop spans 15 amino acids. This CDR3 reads CASSPAQGGGTEAFF. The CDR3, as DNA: TGCGCCAGCAGCCCCGCACAGGGAGGGGGGACTGAAGCTTTCTTT.

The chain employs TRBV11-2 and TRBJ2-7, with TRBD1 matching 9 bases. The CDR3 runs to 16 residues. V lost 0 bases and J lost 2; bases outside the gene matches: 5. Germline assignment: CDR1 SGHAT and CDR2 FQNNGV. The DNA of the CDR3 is TGTGCCAGCAGCTTAGATGATGGACAGGGGACCTACGAGCAGTACTTC. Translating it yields CASSLDDGQGTYEQYF.

CDR3 amino acids: CASSSPPTVMGNYGYTF. For the CDR3, the DNA is TGTGCCAGCAGTTCCCCACCGACGGTCATGGGAAACTATGGCTACACCTTC. The rearrangement uses TRBV6-2 or TRBV6-3 and TRBJ1-2; no reliable D call. Germline lookup yields CDR1 MNHEY and CDR2 SVGEGT. The length of the CDR3 is 17 residues. V lost 4 bases and J lost 2, with 20 bases in between.

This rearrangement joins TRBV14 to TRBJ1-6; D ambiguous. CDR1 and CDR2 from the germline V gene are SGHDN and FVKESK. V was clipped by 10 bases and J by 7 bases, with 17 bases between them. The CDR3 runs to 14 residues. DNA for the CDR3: TGTGCCAACCGGGCCCATGGAGCGAATTCACCCCTCCACTTT. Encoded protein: CANRAHGANSPLHF.

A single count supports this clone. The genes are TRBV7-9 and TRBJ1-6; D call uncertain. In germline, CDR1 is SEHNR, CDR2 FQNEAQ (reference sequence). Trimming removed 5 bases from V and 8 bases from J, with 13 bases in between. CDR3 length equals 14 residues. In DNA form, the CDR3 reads TGTGCCAGCAGCAACCTTCTTGGGGATTCACCCCTCCACTTT. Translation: CASSNLLGDSPLHF. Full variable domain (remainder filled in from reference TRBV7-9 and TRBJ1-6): DTGVSQNPRHKITKRGQNVTFRCDPISEHNRLYWYRQTLGQGPEFLTYFQNEAQLEKSRLLSDRFSAERPKGSFSTLEIQRTEQGDSAMYLCASSNLLGDSPLHFGNGTRLTVT.

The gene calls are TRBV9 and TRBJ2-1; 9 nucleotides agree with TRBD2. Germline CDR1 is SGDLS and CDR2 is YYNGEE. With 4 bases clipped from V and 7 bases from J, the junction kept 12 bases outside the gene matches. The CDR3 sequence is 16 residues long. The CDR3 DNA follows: TGTGCCAGCAGCACCCCGCGGGGGGGCCTGGAAAATGAGCAGTTCTTC. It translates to CASSTPRGGLENEQFF. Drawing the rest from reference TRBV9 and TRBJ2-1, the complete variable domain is DSGVTQTPKHLITATGQRVTLRCSPRSGDLSVYWYQQSLDQGLQFLIQYYNGEERAKGNILERFSAQQFPDLHSELNLSSLELGDSALYFCASSTPRGGLENEQFFGPGTRLTVL.

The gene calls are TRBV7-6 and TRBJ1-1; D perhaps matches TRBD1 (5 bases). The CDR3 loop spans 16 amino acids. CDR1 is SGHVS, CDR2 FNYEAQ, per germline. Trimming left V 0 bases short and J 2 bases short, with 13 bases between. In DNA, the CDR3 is TGTGCCAGCAGCTTAGCTGCCGGGGCTATCAACACTGAAGCTTTCTTT. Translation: CASSLAAGAINTEAFF.

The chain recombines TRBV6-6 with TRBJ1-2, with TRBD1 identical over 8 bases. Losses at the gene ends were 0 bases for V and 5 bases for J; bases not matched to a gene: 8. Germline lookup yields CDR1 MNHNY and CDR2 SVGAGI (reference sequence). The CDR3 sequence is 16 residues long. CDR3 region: CASSYSPGTGGYGYTF. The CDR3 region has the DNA TGTGCCAGCAGTTACTCCCCCGGGACAGGAGGATATGGCTACACCTTC.

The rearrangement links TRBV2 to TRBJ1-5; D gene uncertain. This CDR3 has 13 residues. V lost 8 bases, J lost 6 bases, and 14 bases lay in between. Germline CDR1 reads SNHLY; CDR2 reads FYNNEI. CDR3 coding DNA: TGTGCCAGCCACCTTGGGGATTCTCAGCCCCAGCATTTT. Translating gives CASHLGDSQPQHF.

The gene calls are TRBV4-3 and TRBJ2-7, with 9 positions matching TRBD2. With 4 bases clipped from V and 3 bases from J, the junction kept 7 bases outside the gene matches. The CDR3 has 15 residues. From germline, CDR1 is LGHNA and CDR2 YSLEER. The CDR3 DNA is TGCGCCAGCAGCCGTCTTAGCGGGGGTGTCTACGAGCAGTACTTC. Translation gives CASSRLSGGVYEQYF.

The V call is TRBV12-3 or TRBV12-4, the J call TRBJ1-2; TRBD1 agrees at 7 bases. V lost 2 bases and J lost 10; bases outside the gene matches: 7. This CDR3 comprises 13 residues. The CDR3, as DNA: TGTGCCAGCAGTTTACGACAGGGACTAATCTACACCTTC. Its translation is CASSLRQGLIYTF.

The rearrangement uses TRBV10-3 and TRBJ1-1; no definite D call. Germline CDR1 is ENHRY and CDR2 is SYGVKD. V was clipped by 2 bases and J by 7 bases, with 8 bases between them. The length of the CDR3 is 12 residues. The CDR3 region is CAISERFDEAFF. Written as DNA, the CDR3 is TGTGCCATCAGTGAGCGATTCGATGAAGCTTTCTTT.

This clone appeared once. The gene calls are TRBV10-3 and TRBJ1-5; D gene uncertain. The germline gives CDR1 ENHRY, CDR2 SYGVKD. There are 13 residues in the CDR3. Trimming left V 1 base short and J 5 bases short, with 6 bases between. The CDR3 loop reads CAISEFGDQPQHF. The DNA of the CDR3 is TGTGCCATCAGTGAGTTCGGGGATCAGCCCCAGCATTTT.

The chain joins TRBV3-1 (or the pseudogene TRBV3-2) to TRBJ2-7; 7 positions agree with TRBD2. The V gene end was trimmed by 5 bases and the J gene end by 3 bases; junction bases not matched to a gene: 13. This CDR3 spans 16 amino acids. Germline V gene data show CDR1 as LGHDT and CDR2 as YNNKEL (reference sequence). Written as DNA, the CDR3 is TGTGCCAGCAGCAGAGTAGCAGCGGGGCCAGTCTACGAGCAGTACTTC. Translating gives CASSRVAAGPVYEQYF.

The CDR3 DNA reads TGTGCCAGCTCATACACGATAGACGGAATCAACTCTGGAAACACCATATATTTT. Translating gives CASSYTIDGINSGNTIYF. V usage is TRBV18 and J usage is TRBJ1-3; D is unclear. Trimming took off 5 bases at V and 0 bases at J, with 20 bases between the two ends. This CDR3 has 18 amino acids. Germline V lookup: CDR1 KGHSH, CDR2 LQKENI.

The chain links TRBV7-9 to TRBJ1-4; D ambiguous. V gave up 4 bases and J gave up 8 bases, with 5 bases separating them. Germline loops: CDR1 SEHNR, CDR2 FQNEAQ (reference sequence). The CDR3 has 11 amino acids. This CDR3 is CASSYQEKLFF. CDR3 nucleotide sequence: TGTGCCAGCAGCTATCAGGAAAAACTGTTTTTT.

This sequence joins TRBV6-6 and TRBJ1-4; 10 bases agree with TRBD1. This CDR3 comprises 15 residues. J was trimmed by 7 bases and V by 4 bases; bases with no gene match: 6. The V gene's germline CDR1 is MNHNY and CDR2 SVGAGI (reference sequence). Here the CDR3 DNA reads TGTGCCAGCAGTTCTGACCGGACAGGGGGTGAAAAACTGTTTTTT. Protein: CASSSDRTGGEKLFF.

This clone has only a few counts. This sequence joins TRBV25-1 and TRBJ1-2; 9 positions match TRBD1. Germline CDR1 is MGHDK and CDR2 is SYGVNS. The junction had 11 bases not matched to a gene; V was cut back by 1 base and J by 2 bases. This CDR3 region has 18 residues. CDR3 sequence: CASSEFFSGTGINYGYTF. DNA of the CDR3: TGTGCCAGCAGTGAATTTTTTTCCGGGACAGGGATAAACTATGGCTACACCTTC.

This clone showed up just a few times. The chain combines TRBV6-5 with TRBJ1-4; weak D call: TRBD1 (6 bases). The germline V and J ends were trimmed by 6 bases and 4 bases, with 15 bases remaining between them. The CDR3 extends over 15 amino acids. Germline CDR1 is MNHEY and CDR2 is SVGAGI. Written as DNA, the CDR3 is TGTGCCAGCAGACCAGTAGGACAGCGTAATGAAAAACTGTTTTTT. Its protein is CASRPVGQRNEKLFF.

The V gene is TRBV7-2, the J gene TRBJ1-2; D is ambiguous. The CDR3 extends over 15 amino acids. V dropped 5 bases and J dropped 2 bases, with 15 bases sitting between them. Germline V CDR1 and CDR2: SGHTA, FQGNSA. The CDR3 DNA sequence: TGTGCCAGCAGCCCGAAACGGACCCCGAACTATGGCTACACCTTC. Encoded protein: CASSPKRTPNYGYTF.

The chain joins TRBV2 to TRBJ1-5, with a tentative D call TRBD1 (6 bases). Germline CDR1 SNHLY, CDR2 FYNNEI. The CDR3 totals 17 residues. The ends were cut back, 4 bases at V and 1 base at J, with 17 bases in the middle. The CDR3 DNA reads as TGTGCCAGCAGTGGTTCGGTCAGGGGACAAAGCAATCAGCCCCAGCATTTT. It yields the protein CASSGSVRGQSNQPQHF.